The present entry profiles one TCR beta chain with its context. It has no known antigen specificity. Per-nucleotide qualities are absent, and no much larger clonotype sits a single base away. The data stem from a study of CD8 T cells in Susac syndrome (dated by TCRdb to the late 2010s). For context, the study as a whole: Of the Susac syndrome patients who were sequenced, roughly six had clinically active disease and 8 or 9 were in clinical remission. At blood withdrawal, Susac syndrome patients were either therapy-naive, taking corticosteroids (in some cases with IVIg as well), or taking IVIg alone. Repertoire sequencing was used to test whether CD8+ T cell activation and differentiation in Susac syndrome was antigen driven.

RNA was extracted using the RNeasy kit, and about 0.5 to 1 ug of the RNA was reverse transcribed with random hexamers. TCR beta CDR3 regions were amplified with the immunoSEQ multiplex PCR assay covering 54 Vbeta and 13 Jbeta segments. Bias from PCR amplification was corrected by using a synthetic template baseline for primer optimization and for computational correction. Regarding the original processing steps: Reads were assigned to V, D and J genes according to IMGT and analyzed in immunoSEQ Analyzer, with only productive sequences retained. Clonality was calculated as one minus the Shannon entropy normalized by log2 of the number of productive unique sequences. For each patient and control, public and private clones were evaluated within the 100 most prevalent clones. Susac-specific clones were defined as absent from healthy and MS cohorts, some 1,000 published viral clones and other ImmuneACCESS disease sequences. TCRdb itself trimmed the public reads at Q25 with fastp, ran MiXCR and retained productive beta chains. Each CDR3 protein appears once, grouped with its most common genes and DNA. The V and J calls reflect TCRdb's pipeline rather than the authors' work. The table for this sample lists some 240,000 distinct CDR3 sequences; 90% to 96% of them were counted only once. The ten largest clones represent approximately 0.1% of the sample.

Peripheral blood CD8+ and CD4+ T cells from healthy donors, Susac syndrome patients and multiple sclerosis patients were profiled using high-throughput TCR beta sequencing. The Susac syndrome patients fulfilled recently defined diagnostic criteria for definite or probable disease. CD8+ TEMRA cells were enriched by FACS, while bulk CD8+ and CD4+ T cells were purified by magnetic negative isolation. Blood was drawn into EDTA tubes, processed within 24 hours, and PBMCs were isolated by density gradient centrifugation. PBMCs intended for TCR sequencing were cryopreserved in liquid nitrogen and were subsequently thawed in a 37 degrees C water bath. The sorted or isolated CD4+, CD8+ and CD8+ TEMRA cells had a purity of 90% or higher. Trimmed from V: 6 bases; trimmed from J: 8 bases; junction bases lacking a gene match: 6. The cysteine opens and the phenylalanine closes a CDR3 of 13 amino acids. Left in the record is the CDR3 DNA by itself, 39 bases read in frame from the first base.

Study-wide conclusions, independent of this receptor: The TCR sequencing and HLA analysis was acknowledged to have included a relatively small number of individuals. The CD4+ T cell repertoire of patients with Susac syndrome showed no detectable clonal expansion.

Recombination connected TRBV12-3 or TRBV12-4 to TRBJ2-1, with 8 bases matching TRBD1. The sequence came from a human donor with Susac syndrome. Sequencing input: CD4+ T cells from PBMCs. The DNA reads TGTGCCAGCAGAGGACAGGGCGGCGATGAGCAGTTCTTC. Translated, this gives CASRGQGGDEQFF.